These 5 T cell receptor beta chains originate from one sample sequenced in a study of shared clonotypes between healthy human individuals. Here immunoSEQ multiplex PCR was the method, and the copy in TCRdb shows in-frame clones only, minus some. The sample lists hundreds of thousands of clones; about nine tenths were seen once. The material sequenced was memory CD8+ T cells sorted from blood. Subset: CD45RO+ cells pooled with CCR7-negative TemRA cells. These receptors were taken from a man aged 18 to 29 in good health.

This clone was picked up one time. Only one base separates this from a far larger clonotype, so it likely reflects a read error. The chain combines TRBV6-1 with TRBJ2-3; D is undetermined. CDR1 and CDR2 (germline): MNHNS, SASEGT. CDR3 size: 15 residues. The germline V and J ends were trimmed by 2 bases and 7 bases, with 16 bases remaining between them. The DNA for the CDR3 is TGTGCCAGCAGTGAATTCGCTCTCCGAGCAAATACGCAGTATTTT. Its protein is CASSEFALRANTQYF.

As concerns this clone: A much larger clone lies one base from this, so it may be a read error. Additional DNA sequences in this sample encode the identical CDR3. The chain uses TRBV29-1 and TRBJ2-3; 13 bases are shared with TRBD2. V shed 7 bases, J shed 3 bases, and the junction held 13 bases outside the gene matches. The CDR3 consists of 17 residues. The germline gives CDR1 SQVTM, CDR2 ANQGSEA. CDR3 DNA: TGCAGCGCGAATGGACTAGCGGGAGAGGGAGCGACAGATACGCAGTATTTT. The encoded protein is CSANGLAGEGATDTQYF.

This clone appeared a few times. The rearrangement links TRBV7-2 to TRBJ1-5; D is possibly TRBD1 (5 bases). The ends were cut back, 4 bases at V and 5 bases at J, with 9 bases in the middle. This CDR3 has 13 amino acids. Germline CDR1 and CDR2: SGHTA and FQGNSA. The CDR3 loop reads CASSSRGDQPQHF. CDR3 DNA sequence: TGTGCCAGCAGCTCCCGGGGGGATCAGCCCCAGCATTTT.

The CDR3, as DNA: TGTGCCAGCAGGGTCACGGGGGGGCAAGAGACCCAGTACTTC. It is translated as CASRVTGGQETQYF. The chain links TRBV4-2 to TRBJ2-5; 8 bases match TRBD2. The V and J ends lost 6 bases and 2 bases, in that order; junction bases with no gene match: 5. Germline-derived CDR1 and CDR2 are LGHNA and YNFKEQ. The CDR3 length is 14 residues.

The chain links TRBV6-1 to TRBJ1-1; tentative D call: TRBD1 (5 bases). V was cut by 6 bases and J by 4 bases, with 9 bases left in between. This CDR3 spans 12 amino acids. Looked up from germline, CDR1 is MNHNS and CDR2 is SASEGT. In DNA, the CDR3 is TGTGCCAGCAGCAGGGCCGTCACTGAAGCTTTCTTT. Translating gives CASSRAVTEAFF.